This TCR beta chain derives from a study of CD8 T cells in Susac syndrome. Between the trimmed V and J ends, which lost 3 bases and 4 bases, there was a span of 12 bases. This CDR3 is 14 amino acids long. Germline values: CDR1 MNHNY, CDR2 SVGAGI (reference sequence). Random hexamers were used to reverse transcribe the RNA input (about 0.5 to 1 ug). Amplification of TCR beta CDR3 was carried out by immunoSEQ multiplex PCR, which covered 54 Vbeta and 13 Jbeta segments. A single record per CDR3 protein comes from TCRdb applying MiXCR to the immunoSEQ multiplex PCR reads. The table lists roughly 180,000 distinct CDR3 sequences, about 93% of them singletons. CD8+ and CD4+ T cells circulating in blood were sequenced for TCR beta.

This chain connects TRBV6-6 to TRBJ1-2, with unresolved D. Source material: CD4+ T cells from PBMCs. The source is a human donor with Susac syndrome. The CDR3 DNA sequence: TGTGCCAGCAGTTATTCGGGAGAAGGCTATGGCTACACCTTC. As protein: CASSYSGEGYGYTF.